The 30 T cell receptor beta chains below come from one sample, sequenced in a study of CD8+CD57+ T cells in acquired aplastic anemia. Using genomic DNA as the template, TCR beta VDJ and CDR3 profiling was carried out. TCRdb reprocessed the reads via MiXCR and lists one record per CDR3 protein. The sample records some 410,000 distinct CDR3 sequences, approximately 70% being singletons. Sequences were obtained from sorted CD4+, CD8+, or CD8+CD57+ T cells (not recorded which) from PBMCs. The receptors here all came from a human donor in good health, serving as a control.

As regards this clonotype: Since no conserved phenylalanine or tryptophan closes the CDR3, a read error is the likely cause. It is unclear where the CDR3 begins or ends on the DNA, so no DNA is shown, and the CDR3 is as TCRdb lists it. This chain uses TRBV9 with TRBJ1-5. Germline V gene sequence: CDR1 SGDLS, CDR2 YYNGEE. The CDR3 comprises 13 residues, both ends counted. The CDR3 loop reads CASSLDPVGWNYG.

The CDR3 DNA follows: TGTGCCAGCAACACAAGGGAGGCAGAAGAAGAGACCCAGTTTTTT. Its translation is CASNTREAEEETQFF. V gene TRBV7-8 combines with J gene TRBJ2-2; D is possibly TRBD2 (6 bases). The CDR3 is made up of 15 amino acids. CDR1 and CDR2 from the germline V gene are SGHVS and FQNEAQ. Between the trimmed V and J ends, which lost 7 bases and 16 bases, there was a span of 28 bases.

A note on this clonotype: It is likely a read error, because the conserved phenylalanine at the end of the CDR3 is missing. CDR3 amino acids: CASCFGRDRLYNEQFL. CDR3 in DNA: TGTGCCAGCTGTTTCGGGAGGGACAGACTCTACAATGAGCAGTTCCTC. The chain couples TRBV12-3 or TRBV12-4 to TRBJ2-1, with D possibly TRBD2 on 8 matching bases. This CDR3 comprises 16 residues.

This chain links TRBV7-2 with TRBJ1-6, with D hard to call. Trimming cost V 5 bases and J 13 bases, with 18 bases left between them. The CDR3 spans 14 residues. Looked up from germline, CDR1 is SGHTA and CDR2 is FQGNSA. CDR3 coding DNA: TGTGCCAGCAGCCCCAACGCCCTCCGGGATCCCCTCCACTTT. It translates to CASSPNALRDPLHF.

V gene TRBV9 combines with J gene TRBJ1-1; 8 bases map to TRBD1. Unmatched junction bases numbered 15, after V lost 4 bases and J lost 13 bases. Germline CDR1 reads SGDLS; CDR2 reads YYNGEE. The CDR3 consists of 14 residues. The CDR3 bases are TGTGCCAGCAGCTTAGGGACAGGTGCTACTGAAAATTTCTTT. This sequence encodes CASSLGTGATENFF.

A remark on this clonotype: An end of the junction does not agree with germline; a read error may underlie this. The CDR3 region has the DNA TGTGCCACCAGCAGGGAGAAGGGCAGGGGGTACTTCGTGCAGTACTTC. Protein sequence: CATSREKGRGYFVQYF. The chain couples TRBV7-2 to TRBJ2-7, with 7 bases fitting TRBD1. Germline V gene sequence: CDR1 SGHTA, CDR2 FQGNSA. This CDR3 contains 16 residues.

The J gene is TRBJ2-5, the V gene TRBV9; 10 bases fit TRBD1. V gave up 0 bases and J gave up 9 bases; unmatched junction bases: 11. The CDR3 is 16 amino acids. Per the germline V gene, CDR1 is SGDLS and CDR2 is YYNGEE. The CDR3 region has the DNA TGTGCCAGCAGCGTAGCTGGGACAGGGGATCAGCCCCCCCAGTACTTC. It is translated as CASSVAGTGDQPPQYF.

The chain carries TRBV7-2 and TRBJ2-5; 7 bases agree with TRBD2. The CDR3 sequence is 11 residues long. From germline, CDR1 is SGHTA and CDR2 FQGNSA. Trimming took 8 bases from V and 13 from J; bases not matched to a gene: 10. The CDR3 loop reads CASGISGAMYF. CDR3 in DNA: TGTGCCAGCGGGATCAGCGGGGCCATGTACTTC.

This chain connects TRBV20-1 to TRBJ1-1; tentatively, D is TRBD1 (5 bases). Germline loops: CDR1 DFQATT, CDR2 SNEGSKA (reference sequence). There are 13 residues in the CDR3. Trimming cost V 6 bases and J 7 bases, with 18 bases left between them. CDR3 protein: CSASRRGGVEAFF. CDR3 nucleotides: TGCAGTGCGAGCCGGCGGGGGGGGGTTGAAGCTTTCTTT.

V usage is TRBV20-1 and J usage is TRBJ1-6; the D gene is possibly TRBD1 (5 bases). Germline-derived CDR1 and CDR2 are DFQATT and SNEGSKA (reference sequence). V was pared by 3 bases and J by 11 bases, with 17 bases between. The CDR3 totals 14 residues. DNA for the CDR3: TGCAGTGCTAGGGAGGCAGGGCTGAACACACCCCTCCACTTT. This sequence encodes CSAREAGLNTPLHF.

Ten or more counts support this clonotype. The V and J genes are TRBV19 and TRBJ2-5; unclear D gene. Germline CDR1 is LNHDA and CDR2 is SQIVND (reference sequence). Trimming stripped 6 bases from V and 5 bases from J, with 13 bases between. The CDR3 runs 13 residues. This chain's CDR3 is CASRDSLGETQYF. The CDR3 DNA reads TGTGCCAGTAGAGACTCTCTTGGGGAGACCCAGTACTTC.

This chain uses TRBV20-1 with TRBJ1-1; D gene uncertain. The CDR3 runs to 15 residues. The V and J ends lost 0 bases and 3 bases respectively, with 14 bases between them. CDR1 and CDR2 from the germline V gene are DFQATT and SNEGSKA (reference sequence). The CDR3 DNA reads as TGCAGTGCTAGAGAACCTACAGTCTACGACACTGAAGCTTTCTTT. This codes for CSAREPTVYDTEAFF.

This clonotype was recorded at least ten times. The CDR3 coding sequence is TGTGCCAGCAGCGTGGCCCTCTCCGGGACACAAGAGACCCAGTACTTC. It is translated as CASSVALSGTQETQYF. The chain joins TRBV9 to TRBJ2-5, with a possible D match to TRBD1 (6 bases). V dropped 2 bases and J dropped 2 bases, with 16 bases sitting between them. This CDR3 has 16 residues. Germline V gene lookup returns CDR1 SGDLS and CDR2 YYNGEE.

The chain combines TRBV9 with TRBJ1-1, with a tentative D call TRBD1 (5 bases). This CDR3 has 15 residues. The V and J ends lost 4 bases and 0 bases respectively, with 13 bases between them. Germline CDR1 reads SGDLS; CDR2 reads YYNGEE. The CDR3 reads CASSPGTSMNTEAFF. In DNA, the CDR3 is TGTGCCAGCAGCCCCGGGACTAGCATGAACACTGAAGCTTTCTTT.

This clonotype was counted a few times. V and J are TRBV4-1 and TRBJ1-2, with 7 bases fitting TRBD1. This CDR3 contains 16 residues. Unmatched junction bases numbered 18, after V lost 6 bases and J lost 8 bases. Germline CDR1 is MGHRA and CDR2 is YSYEKL. CDR3 sequence reads: CASRGTENFLTYGYTF. In DNA, the CDR3 is TGCGCCAGCAGAGGGACAGAGAATTTCCTTACCTACGGCTACACCTTC.

Note on this clonotype: Germline and junction disagree at one end, which may indicate a read error. The chain employs TRBV2 and TRBJ2-1, with TRBD2 as a possible D gene (6 bases). The CDR3 length is 13 residues. Germline CDR1 is SNHLY and CDR2 is FYNNEI. The CDR3 loop reads CASAGQRADEQFF. The CDR3 DNA follows: TGTGCCAGCGCGGGGCAGAGGGCCGATGAGCAGTTCTTT.

The chain carries TRBV5-1 and TRBJ2-3; D not certain. Germline V gene lookup returns CDR1 SGHRS and CDR2 YFSETQ. This CDR3 is 17 amino acids long. Trimming pared 0 bases from V and 10 bases from J, leaving 24 bases between. CDR3: CASSLANRLSDQNPQYF. The CDR3 nucleotides are TGCGCCAGCAGCTTGGCGAATAGGCTGTCGGATCAGAATCCGCAGTATTTT.

In its sample, this clonotype was seen many times. V and J are TRBV19 and TRBJ2-1, with 13 bases identical to TRBD2. V gave up 5 bases and J gave up 2 bases; unmatched junction bases: 12. Per germline, CDR1 LNHDA and CDR2 SQIVND (reference sequence). The CDR3 sequence is 19 residues long. CDR3 DNA sequence: TGTGCCAGTAGTCGGACTAGCGGGGGCCACCGGCAAGCCTACAATGAGCAGTTCTTC. It yields the protein CASSRTSGGHRQAYNEQFF.

This clonotype was counted at least ten times. V is TRBV15 and J is TRBJ1-3, with 7 positions matching TRBD1. The J segment lost 2 bases and the V segment lost 0 bases, leaving 4 bases of the junction unmatched. This CDR3 has 16 residues. Per germline, CDR1 LNHNV and CDR2 YYDKDF (reference sequence). CDR3 nucleotides: TGTGCCACCAGCAGAGAACAGGGGACACCTGGAAACACCATATATTTT. As protein: CATSREQGTPGNTIYF. Full variable domain (outside the CDR3, taken from reference TRBV15 and TRBJ1-3): DAMVIQNPRYQVTQFGKPVTLSCSQTLNHNVMYWYQQKSSQAPKLLFHYYDKDFNNEADTPDNFQSRRPNTSFCFLDIRSPGLGDTAMYLCATSREQGTPGNTIYFGEGSWLTVV.

This chain uses TRBV5-1 with TRBJ2-7; 9 bases match TRBD1. The CDR3 spans 14 residues. J was trimmed by 2 bases and V by 4 bases; bases with no gene match: 4. Germline lookup yields CDR1 SGHRS and CDR2 YFSETQ. DNA for the CDR3: TGCGCCAGCAGCCCCGACAGGGGGACCTACGAGCAGTACTTC. This encodes CASSPDRGTYEQYF.

This clonotype has just a few counts. The V gene is TRBV25-1, the J gene TRBJ1-2, with D unresolved. The CDR3 contains 15 residues. The germline V gene has CDR1 MGHDK and CDR2 SYGVNS. V was pared by 2 bases and J by 3 bases, with 13 bases between. CDR3 amino acids: CASSERGTSDYGYTF. CDR3 nucleotide sequence: TGTGCCAGCAGTGAACGGGGTACCTCGGACTATGGCTACACCTTC.

This clonotype was seen more than once but under ten times. This sequence joins TRBV7-8 and TRBJ1-2; weak D call: TRBD1 (5 bases). V gave up 4 bases and J gave up 5 bases, with 11 bases separating them. CDR1 SGHVS and CDR2 FQNEAQ come from the germline V gene. The CDR3 has 13 residues. The CDR3 sequence is CASSSGRVYGYTF. CDR3 nucleotides: TGTGCCAGCAGCTCGGGACGGGTATATGGCTACACCTTC. Variable domain in full (rest from reference TRBV7-8 and TRBJ1-2): GAGVSQSPRYKVAKRGQDVALRCDPISGHVSLFWYQQALGQGPEFLTYFQNEAQLDKSGLPSDRFFAERPEGSVSTLKIQRTQQEDSAVYLCASSSGRVYGYTFGSGTRLTVV.

About this clonotype: Given the absence of the conserved phenylalanine or tryptophan at the CDR3 end, a read error is likely. The limits of the CDR3 on the DNA are not certain, so only TCRdb's listed CDR3 is given. This chain joins TRBV10-3 and TRBJ2-7. CDR1 ENHRY and CDR2 SYGVKD come from the germline V gene. Counting both end residues, the CDR3 totals 14 amino acids. The CDR3 here is CAISESESSYEQYG.

Regarding this clonotype: The junction differs from germline at one of its ends, possibly a read error. V is TRBV7-3 and J is TRBJ1-6, with D perhaps matching TRBD1 (5 bases). Germline CDR1 and CDR2: SGHTA and FQGTGA. The CDR3 consists of 14 residues. CDR3 sequence reads: CASSRDSRSYEQYF. The CDR3 nucleotides read TGTGCCAGCAGCAGAGACAGTAGGTCCTACGAGCAGTACTTT.

The V call is TRBV20-1, the J call TRBJ1-1; D remains unclear. The germline V gene encodes CDR1 DFQATT and CDR2 SNEGSKA (reference sequence). The CDR3 extends over 12 amino acids. Trimming left V 5 bases short and J 2 bases short, with 9 bases between. CDR3 coding DNA: TGCAGTGCTTACAGCACTAACACTGAAGCTTTCTTT. Translated, it gives CSAYSTNTEAFF.

This clonotype was detected ten times or more. Possible read error: a much larger clone is one base away. CDR3 sequence: CSANSQETQCF. In nucleotides, the CDR3 is TGCAGTGCTAACAGCCAAGAGACCCAGTGCTTC. The chain joins TRBV20-1 to TRBJ2-5, with D unresolved. Germline V gene sequence: CDR1 DFQATT, CDR2 SNEGSKA (reference sequence). There are 11 residues in the CDR3.

The rearrangement uses TRBV7-2 and TRBJ2-7, with D perhaps assigned TRBD1 or TRBD2 (5 bases each). The CDR3 runs to 14 residues. Trimming shortened V by 5 bases and J by 3 bases, and 14 bases separated the two germline ends. Germline V gene data show CDR1 as SGHTA and CDR2 as FQGNSA. The DNA of the CDR3 is TGTGCCAGCAGCGAGTCGGGGCTAGACTACGAGCAGTACTTC. This sequence encodes CASSESGLDYEQYF.

The rearrangement joins TRBV20-1 to TRBJ2-5, with 9 bases fitting TRBD1. CDR3 length: 13 amino acids. Germline CDR1 is DFQATT and CDR2 is SNEGSKA (reference sequence). V was pared by 4 bases and J by 8 bases, with 8 bases of the junction left unmatched. This CDR3 reads CSATIPGQGTQYF. The CDR3 DNA is TGCAGTGCTACGATTCCGGGACAGGGTACCCAGTACTTC.

The genes are TRBV20-1 and TRBJ1-1; perhaps TRBD1 as D (6 bases). Germline V CDR1 and CDR2: DFQATT, SNEGSKA (reference sequence). The CDR3 contains 13 residues. The V gene lost 0 bases and the J gene lost 7 bases, with 12 bases spanning the gap. CDR3 nucleotide sequence: TGCAGTGCTAGAGAAAACGGGGGCGGTGAAGCTTTCTTT. Its protein product is CSARENGGGEAFF.

This chain connects TRBV5-1 to TRBJ1-4, with a possible D match to TRBD1 (5 bases). The CDR3 runs 14 residues. Germline V CDR1 and CDR2: SGHRS, YFSETQ. V was clipped by 0 bases and J by 7 bases, with 10 bases between them. CDR3 loop: CASSLDPGVEKLFF. The CDR3 DNA sequence: TGCGCCAGCAGCTTGGATCCGGGGGTTGAAAAACTGTTTTTT.